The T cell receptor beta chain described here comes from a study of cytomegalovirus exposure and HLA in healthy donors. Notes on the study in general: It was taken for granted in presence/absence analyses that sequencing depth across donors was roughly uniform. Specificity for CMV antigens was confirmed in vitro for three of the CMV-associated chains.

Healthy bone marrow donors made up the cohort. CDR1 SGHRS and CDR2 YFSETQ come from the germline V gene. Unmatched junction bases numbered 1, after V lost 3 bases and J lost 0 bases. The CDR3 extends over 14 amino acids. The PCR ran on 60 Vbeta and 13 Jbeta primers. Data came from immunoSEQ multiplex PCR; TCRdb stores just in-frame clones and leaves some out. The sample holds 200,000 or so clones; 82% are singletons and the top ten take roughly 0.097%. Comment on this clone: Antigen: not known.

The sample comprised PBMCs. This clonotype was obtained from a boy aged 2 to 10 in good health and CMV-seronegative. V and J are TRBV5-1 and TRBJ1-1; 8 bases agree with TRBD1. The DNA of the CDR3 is TGCGCCAGCAGCTCAGGGGGCATGAACACTGAAGCTTTCTTT. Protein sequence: CASSSGGMNTEAFF.